This T cell receptor beta chain is from a study of T cell changes during pregnancy in multiple sclerosis. The assay was immunoSEQ multiplex PCR, and TCRdb's table has in-frame clones only and misses some. This sample has about 92,000 clones, with roughly 92% found just once. This CDR3 comprises 12 residues. V was cut by 4 bases and J by 7 bases, with 10 bases left in between. The germline gives CDR1 MNHEY, CDR2 SVGAGI. The source of this sequence is a female donor with multiple sclerosis, enrolled in a pregnancy study. The genes are TRBV6-5 and TRBJ2-5, with D unresolved. This specimen consisted of peripheral blood, obtained in the first trimester of pregnancy. As DNA, the CDR3 is TGTGCCAGCAGTTCCACTGGTGGGACCCAGTACTTC. It specifies CASSSTGGTQYF.